This is a list of T cell receptor beta chains from one sample in a study of CD8+ T cells in alopecia areata. Clones were sequenced by immunoSEQ multiplex PCR, and TCRdb holds only the in-frame ones, with some missing. The sample includes roughly 97,000 clones, more than 35% of them seen just once. The specimen was CD4+ T cells sorted from blood. Receptor source: a human donor with alopecia areata. Both conserved end residues are part of each CDR3. Fields, in order: D gene, J gene, V gene, clone size, CDR3 DNA, CDR3 protein. A D gene is named only where the DNA matches it firmly. Some rows have no size entry. The others give once, few or many, or a class for an expanded clone.

D: NA; J: TRBJ2-5; V: TRBV4-1; size: NA; DNA: TGCGCCAGCAGCCAACCCAGTAGATTGGAGACCCAGTACTTC; CDR3: CASSQPSRLETQYF
D: NA; J: TRBJ2-7; V: TRBV28; size: few; DNA: TGTGCCAGCAGGGACCATTACGAGCAGTACTTC; CDR3: CASRDHYEQYF
D: NA; J: TRBJ2-7; V: TRBV30; size: NA; DNA: TGTGCCTGGACCGGGTCCGAGCAGTACTTC; CDR3: CAWTGSEQYF
D: NA; J: TRBJ2-1; V: TRBV9; size: NA; DNA: TGTGCCAGCAGCGGGGGGAGGAATGAGCAGTTCTTC; CDR3: CASSGGRNEQFF
D: TRBD1; J: TRBJ1-6; V: TRBV27; size: NA; DNA: TGTGCCAGCAGTCCCGGACAGGGGGCTCGTTCACCCCTCCACTTT; CDR3: CASSPGQGARSPLHF
D: NA; J: TRBJ2-2; V: TRBV29-1; size: NA; DNA: TGCAGCGTTGTTGACAGGTCTAAACCGAACACCGGGGAGCTGTTTTTT; CDR3: CSVVDRSKPNTGELFF
D: NA; J: TRBJ2-7; V: TRBV6-5; size: NA; DNA: TGTGCCAGCAGTCGGGGAAGGGGCGGGTACGAGCAGTACTTC; CDR3: CASSRGRGGYEQYF
D: TRBD2; J: TRBJ2-2; V: TRBV4-1; size: NA; DNA: TGCGCCAGCAGCCAAGATCGGACTAGCGGAGATGTCACCGGGGAGCTGTTTTTT; CDR3: CASSQDRTSGDVTGELFF
D: TRBD2; J: TRBJ2-1; V: TRBV7-2; size: NA; DNA: TGTGCCAGCAGCTTAGGACTAGCGGGACCCTCCTACAATGAGCAGTTCTTC; CDR3: CASSLGLAGPSYNEQFF
D: TRBD2; J: TRBJ2-3; V: TRBV5-1; size: NA; DNA: TGCGCCAGCAGCTTGAAAGGCCGACTAGCGGTTAGCACAGATACGCAGTATTTT; CDR3: CASSLKGRLAVSTDTQYF
D: NA; J: TRBJ1-1; V: TRBV13; size: NA; DNA: TGTGCCAGCAGGAAGAACACTGAAGCTTTCTTT; CDR3: CASRKNTEAFF
D: NA; J: TRBJ1-1; V: TRBV5-4; size: NA; DNA: TGTGCCAGCAGCTTCGGACCGCATAGGGATAACACTGAAGCTTTCTTT; CDR3: CASSFGPHRDNTEAFF
D: TRBD2; J: TRBJ2-7; V: TRBV30; size: NA; DNA: TGTGCCTGGAGTATTACTCGGACTAGCGGGAGAACCGATCCCTACGAGCAGTACTTC; CDR3: CAWSITRTSGRTDPYEQYF
D: NA; J: TRBJ2-5; V: TRBV30; size: NA; DNA: TGTGCCTGGAGTTTTTTTTCGGAGACCCAGTACTTC; CDR3: CAWSFFSETQYF
D: NA; J: TRBJ2-5; V: TRBV27; size: once; DNA: TGTGCCAGCAGTTTCCAGGTTGGGGAGACCCAGTACTTC; CDR3: CASSFQVGETQYF
D: NA; J: TRBJ1-4; V: TRBV28; size: NA; DNA: TGTGCCAGCAGTTTCCTGGGGGGCCGTTTTGAAAAACTGTTTTTT; CDR3: CASSFLGGRFEKLFF
D: NA; J: TRBJ2-1; V: TRBV30; size: few; DNA: TGTGCCTGGAGTGATGACGCCCCTTTTGGGGAGAAGCAGTTCTTC; CDR3: CAWSDDAPFGEKQFF
D: NA; J: TRBJ2-3; V: TRBV28; size: NA; DNA: TGTGCCAGCAGTTTTGGGACGGTTAATACGCAGTATTTT; CDR3: CASSFGTVNTQYF
D: NA; J: TRBJ2-7; V: TRBV28; size: NA; DNA: TGTGCCAGCAATTGGGGGACCTACGAGCAGTACTTC; CDR3: CASNWGTYEQYF
D: NA; J: TRBJ1-6; V: TRBV30; size: NA; DNA: TGTGCCTGGAGTGTTCTAGGACGAAATAATTCACCCCTCCACTTT; CDR3: CAWSVLGRNNSPLHF
D: NA; J: TRBJ1-1; V: TRBV2; size: NA; DNA: TGTGCCAGCAGTGTTAGGGGCCTTGAAGCTTTCTTT; CDR3: CASSVRGLEAFF
D: TRBD2; J: TRBJ2-7; V: TRBV5-1; size: few; DNA: TGCGCCAGCAGCTTGGCTACAGGGACTAGCGGGAACTACGAGCAGTACTTC; CDR3: CASSLATGTSGNYEQYF
D: NA; J: TRBJ2-7; V: TRBV28; size: NA; DNA: TGTGCCAGCAGTTTGGTCAGGAACTACGAGCAGTACTTC; CDR3: CASSLVRNYEQYF
D: NA; J: TRBJ2-7; V: TRBV9; size: NA; DNA: TGTGCCAGCAGCGTAGTTCCTACCGGGGAGCAGTACTTC; CDR3: CASSVVPTGEQYF
D: NA; J: TRBJ1-5; V: TRBV2; size: NA; DNA: TGTGCCAGCAGTGAGTTGGCAGACAATCAGCCCCAGCATTTT; CDR3: CASSELADNQPQHF
D: TRBD2; J: TRBJ2-3; V: TRBV4-1; size: NA; DNA: TGCGCCAGCAGCCAAGTGGAACTAGCGGGACGCACAGATACGCAGTATTTT; CDR3: CASSQVELAGRTDTQYF
D: NA; J: TRBJ1-2; V: TRBV5-1; size: NA; DNA: TGCGCCAGCAGCTTGTTACAGTCCCGAAACTATGGCTACACCTTC; CDR3: CASSLLQSRNYGYTF
D: NA; J: TRBJ2-1; V: TRBV6-5; size: NA; DNA: TGTGCCAGCAGTTACTCGACGGGTTACAATGAGCAGTTCTTC; CDR3: CASSYSTGYNEQFF
D: NA; J: TRBJ1-5; V: TRBV7-8; size: few; DNA: TGTGCCAGCAGCTCGAACAGGGATAAGGCCCAGCATTTT; CDR3: CASSSNRDKAQHF
D: TRBD1; J: TRBJ2-1; V: TRBV5-4; size: NA; DNA: TGTGCCAGCAGCTTGTCGGCAGGGGGATACAATGAGCAGTTCTTC; CDR3: CASSLSAGGYNEQFF
D: TRBD1; J: TRBJ2-3; V: TRBV9; size: NA; DNA: TGTGCCAGCAGCGTAAGAACAGGGGGAGTCGGAGATACGCAGTATTTT; CDR3: CASSVRTGGVGDTQYF
D: NA; J: TRBJ2-7; V: TRBV6-5; size: NA; DNA: TGTGCCAGCAGTCAACTCACCGGGACGGTCATTGAGCAGTACTTC; CDR3: CASSQLTGTVIEQYF
D: NA; J: TRBJ2-1; V: TRBV4-1; size: NA; DNA: TGCGCCAGCAGCCGATTCCCAGCTGTCTCCTACAATGAGCAGTTCTTC; CDR3: CASSRFPAVSYNEQFF
D: NA; J: TRBJ2-5; V: TRBV7-2; size: NA; DNA: TGTGCCAGCAGCTTCGCGGGGACGGCCCAAGAGACCCAGTACTTC; CDR3: CASSFAGTAQETQYF
D: NA; J: TRBJ2-2; V: TRBV5-1; size: NA; DNA: TGCGCCAGCAGCTTGCAGGGACTTAACACCGGGGAGCTGTTTTTT; CDR3: CASSLQGLNTGELFF
D: NA; J: TRBJ2-7; V: TRBV27; size: few; DNA: TGTGCCAGCAGTTTTCGGAGGGGCGAGCAGTACTTC; CDR3: CASSFRRGEQYF
D: NA; J: TRBJ1-3; V: TRBV7-2; size: NA; DNA: TGTGCCAGCAGACGACTTGTCTCTGGAAACACCATATATTTT; CDR3: CASRRLVSGNTIYF
D: TRBD1; J: TRBJ2-7; V: TRBV9; size: NA; DNA: TGTGCCAGCAGCCCTAGGGACAGGGGATACGAGCAGTACTTC; CDR3: CASSPRDRGYEQYF
D: NA; J: TRBJ2-3; V: TRBV4-2; size: NA; DNA: TGTGCCAGCAGCCAAGATGGCAGCGCTGTCGGCACAGATACGCAGTATTTT; CDR3: CASSQDGSAVGTDTQYF
D: NA; J: TRBJ1-1; V: TRBV7-9; size: few; DNA: TGTGCCAGCAGCTATGGGCCAGCCGAAGCTTTCTTT; CDR3: CASSYGPAEAFF
D: NA; J: TRBJ1-5; V: TRBV5-1; size: NA; DNA: TGCGCCAGCAGCTTGGCCCCGACAGATCAACGCAATCAGCCCCAGCATTTT; CDR3: CASSLAPTDQRNQPQHF
D: NA; J: TRBJ2-5; V: TRBV29-1; size: few; DNA: TGCAGCGCAACTGGTGTAAGGGGCCGGGAGACCCAGTACTTC; CDR3: CSATGVRGRETQYF
D: TRBD2; J: TRBJ2-7; V: TRBV7-6; size: NA; DNA: TGTGCCAGCAGCTTAACTCTCCGGGGGGGATTCGGTATAGACGAGCAGTACTTC; CDR3: CASSLTLRGGFGIDEQYF
D: NA; J: TRBJ2-1; V: TRBV2; size: few; DNA: TGTGCCAGCAGGAGCTCCTACAATGAGCAGTTCTTC; CDR3: CASRSSYNEQFF
D: NA; J: TRBJ2-5; V: TRBV5-6; size: NA; DNA: TGTGCCAGCAGCGATGGACCATCCCGGGGGGAGACCCAGTACTTC; CDR3: CASSDGPSRGETQYF
D: NA; J: TRBJ2-5; V: TRBV30; size: NA; DNA: TGTGCCTGGGGTAGGGGGATGGAGACCCAGTACTTC; CDR3: CAWGRGMETQYF
D: TRBD1; J: TRBJ2-7; V: TRBV5-1; size: few; DNA: TGCGCCAGCAGCTTGGAACCGGGACAGGGTTTGTACGAGCAGTACTTC; CDR3: CASSLEPGQGLYEQYF
D: NA; J: TRBJ2-6; V: TRBV5-1; size: NA; DNA: TGCGCCAGCAGCTTGGCCGTCGGGGGGGCCAACGTCCTGACTTTC; CDR3: CASSLAVGGANVLTF
D: TRBD2; J: TRBJ2-5; V: TRBV28; size: few; DNA: TGTGCCAGCAGTTTAGGTGTTGCGGGGGGGTTCGAGACCCAGTACTTC; CDR3: CASSLGVAGGFETQYF